This is a list of T cell receptor beta chains from one sample in a study of blood T cells in healthy people across ages. TCRdb reprocessed the 5' RACE reads via MiXCR and lists one record per CDR3 protein. The table includes 550,000 to 750,000 distinct CDR3 sequences, 20% to 25% detected once. Sequenced material: blood. The source is a man in his sixties or seventies in good health. CDR3s include the opening cysteine and the closing phenylalanine or tryptophan. D genes are given only for firm matches. Size tells how often a clone was seen (once, few, many) or the class of an expanded clone, and some rows leave it out.

d_call: TRBD1; clone_size: few; j_call: TRBJ2-7; v_call: TRBV9; cdr3_nt: TGTGCCAGCAGCACCGGACAGGGGACCGAGCAGTACTTC; cdr3_aa: CASSTGQGTEQYF
d_call: .; clone_size: .; j_call: TRBJ2-1; v_call: TRBV21-1; cdr3_nt: TGTGCCAGCAGCAATCAGAAACAGCAAAATGAGCAGTTCTTC; cdr3_aa: CASSNQKQQNEQFF
d_call: .; clone_size: many; j_call: TRBJ2-7; v_call: TRBV6-5; cdr3_nt: TGTGCCAGCAGTTACGAGGGGCTCGAGCAGTACTTC; cdr3_aa: CASSYEGLEQYF
d_call: .; clone_size: few; j_call: TRBJ2-2; v_call: TRBV3-1; cdr3_nt: TGTGCCAGCAGCCAAGTGACAGTGAGAGGCGGGGAGCTGTTTTTT; cdr3_aa: CASSQVTVRGGELFF
d_call: .; clone_size: few; j_call: TRBJ2-7; v_call: TRBV5-1; cdr3_nt: TGCGCCAGCAGACTGACCCCGAATTACGAGCAGTACTTC; cdr3_aa: CASRLTPNYEQYF
d_call: .; clone_size: few; j_call: TRBJ2-1; v_call: TRBV29-1; cdr3_nt: TGCAGCGTTGCGTGGACTAACAATCCCAATGAGCAGTTCTTC; cdr3_aa: CSVAWTNNPNEQFF
d_call: TRBD2; clone_size: few; j_call: TRBJ2-7; v_call: TRBV7-8; cdr3_nt: TGTGCCAGCAGCCCCGGGGGGTCCGCCTACGAGCAGTACTTC; cdr3_aa: CASSPGGSAYEQYF
d_call: TRBD2; clone_size: .; j_call: TRBJ2-3; v_call: TRBV2; cdr3_nt: TGTGCCAGCAGTGAAGGTGGGACTAGACCAGATACGCAGTATTTT; cdr3_aa: CASSEGGTRPDTQYF
d_call: .; clone_size: few; j_call: TRBJ1-5; v_call: TRBV20-1; cdr3_nt: TGCAGTGCCAGACTAGCGGGAGTAGTCGCAGATACGCAGCATTTT; cdr3_aa: CSARLAGVVADTQHF
d_call: .; clone_size: .; j_call: TRBJ2-5; v_call: TRBV21-1; cdr3_nt: TGTGCCAGCAGCAATGAAAAGCCAGGGACTAGCGAAGAGACCCAGTACTTC; cdr3_aa: CASSNEKPGTSEETQYF
d_call: .; clone_size: few; j_call: TRBJ2-7; v_call: TRBV4-3; cdr3_nt: TGCGCCAGCAGCCAAGATTATCTAGAGACCTCCTACGAGCAGTACTTC; cdr3_aa: CASSQDYLETSYEQYF
d_call: TRBD1; clone_size: .; j_call: TRBJ1-2; v_call: TRBV12-3/TRBV12-4; cdr3_nt: TGTGCCAGCAGTGGGGACAGAAACTATGGCTACACCTTC; cdr3_aa: CASSGDRNYGYTF
d_call: TRBD2; clone_size: few; j_call: TRBJ2-7; v_call: TRBV12-3/TRBV12-4; cdr3_nt: TGTGCCAGCAGTTTAAGGACTAGCGGGAAACACGAGCAGTACTTC; cdr3_aa: CASSLRTSGKHEQYF
d_call: .; clone_size: .; j_call: TRBJ1-5; v_call: TRBV29-1; cdr3_nt: TGCAGCGTCGGTCGGGGGATCAATCAGCCCCAGCATTTT; cdr3_aa: CSVGRGINQPQHF
d_call: .; clone_size: .; j_call: TRBJ2-3; v_call: TRBV30; cdr3_nt: TGTGCCTGGAGTGTATTAGGCAGCAGCACAGATACGCAGTATTTT; cdr3_aa: CAWSVLGSSTDTQYF
d_call: TRBD1; clone_size: few; j_call: TRBJ1-1; v_call: TRBV5-1; cdr3_nt: TGCGCCAGCAGCTTGGATCGGACAGGGGGTAACACTGAAGCTTTCTTT; cdr3_aa: CASSLDRTGGNTEAFF
d_call: .; clone_size: .; j_call: TRBJ1-5; v_call: TRBV6-5; cdr3_nt: TGTGCCAGCAGTTACATGGGGGGACATCAGCCCCAGCATTTT; cdr3_aa: CASSYMGGHQPQHF
d_call: TRBD2; clone_size: .; j_call: TRBJ2-1; v_call: TRBV5-1; cdr3_nt: TGCGCCAGCAGCGGCCCCCTCGCGGGAGGGCTTAGTAATGAGCAGTTCTTC; cdr3_aa: CASSGPLAGGLSNEQFF
d_call: TRBD1; clone_size: .; j_call: TRBJ1-6; v_call: TRBV10-3; cdr3_nt: TGTGCCATCAGTTCCGGGACAGGCCCTCCTTCACCCCTCCACTTT; cdr3_aa: CAISSGTGPPSPLHF
d_call: TRBD2; clone_size: few; j_call: TRBJ2-5; v_call: TRBV20-1; cdr3_nt: TGCAGTGCTAGGGGGCTAGCGGGAGGAAAAGAGACCCAGTACTTC; cdr3_aa: CSARGLAGGKETQYF
d_call: .; clone_size: once; j_call: TRBJ2-1; v_call: TRBV6-1; cdr3_nt: TGTGCCAGCAGTAGAGCCGGGACCTACACCTACAATGAGCAGTTCTTC; cdr3_aa: CASSRAGTYTYNEQFF
d_call: TRBD1; clone_size: .; j_call: TRBJ2-1; v_call: TRBV7-2; cdr3_nt: TGTGCCAGCAAGGCAGGGGGCTCCTACAATGAGCAGTTCTTC; cdr3_aa: CASKAGGSYNEQFF
d_call: TRBD1; clone_size: .; j_call: TRBJ1-4; v_call: TRBV7-9; cdr3_nt: TGTGCCAGCAGCCTGGGACAGAGAAATGAAAAACTGTTTTTT; cdr3_aa: CASSLGQRNEKLFF
d_call: TRBD2; clone_size: many; j_call: TRBJ2-3; v_call: TRBV12-3/TRBV12-4; cdr3_nt: TGTGCCAGCAGTGGCACGGGACTAGCCCGCACAGATACGCAGTATTTT; cdr3_aa: CASSGTGLARTDTQYF
d_call: .; clone_size: few; j_call: TRBJ2-7; v_call: TRBV5-1; cdr3_nt: TGCGCCAGCAGCTTGAGGACAGACTACGAGCAGTACTTC; cdr3_aa: CASSLRTDYEQYF
d_call: .; clone_size: few; j_call: TRBJ2-3; v_call: TRBV5-1; cdr3_nt: TGCGCCAGCCAGCTTACGGGCCCAGATACGCAGTATTTT; cdr3_aa: CASQLTGPDTQYF
d_call: .; clone_size: few; j_call: TRBJ2-7; v_call: TRBV29-1; cdr3_nt: TGCAGCGTTAGCGATAAAAGCTACGAGCAGTACTTC; cdr3_aa: CSVSDKSYEQYF
d_call: .; clone_size: .; j_call: TRBJ1-5; v_call: TRBV11-1; cdr3_nt: TGTGCCAGCAGCTTAGACCAGACGCAGCCCCAGCATTTT; cdr3_aa: CASSLDQTQPQHF
d_call: .; clone_size: many; j_call: TRBJ2-5; v_call: TRBV7-7; cdr3_nt: TGTGCTAGCAGCTTGCGGGACAGCCTACGGGAGACCCAGTACTTC; cdr3_aa: CASSLRDSLRETQYF
d_call: TRBD2; clone_size: .; j_call: TRBJ2-7; v_call: TRBV6-5; cdr3_nt: TGTGCCAGCAGTTCGGCGGGAGGGAACTACGAGCAGTACTTC; cdr3_aa: CASSSAGGNYEQYF
d_call: TRBD2; clone_size: .; j_call: TRBJ2-1; v_call: TRBV7-3; cdr3_nt: TGTGCCAGCAGCTTAACGGGGGGGAGAAGCAATGAGCAGTTCTTC; cdr3_aa: CASSLTGGRSNEQFF
d_call: TRBD2; clone_size: .; j_call: TRBJ2-3; v_call: TRBV20-1; cdr3_nt: TGCAGTGCCCTAACTGGACTAGCATCCCTCACAGATACGCAGTATTTT; cdr3_aa: CSALTGLASLTDTQYF
d_call: .; clone_size: few; j_call: TRBJ2-5; v_call: TRBV5-1; cdr3_nt: TGCGCCAGCAGCTTGTGGGGGGAGGAACAAGAGACCCAGTACTTC; cdr3_aa: CASSLWGEEQETQYF
d_call: .; clone_size: .; j_call: TRBJ2-7; v_call: TRBV30; cdr3_nt: TGTGCCTGGAAGCAGGGTTGTGGAGCCTACGAGCAGTACTTC; cdr3_aa: CAWKQGCGAYEQYF
d_call: .; clone_size: .; j_call: TRBJ2-3; v_call: TRBV20-1; cdr3_nt: TGCAGTGCTAGAGATCCCGCGCGCCTTAGCACAGATACGCAGTATTTT; cdr3_aa: CSARDPARLSTDTQYF
d_call: TRBD1; clone_size: few; j_call: TRBJ2-1; v_call: TRBV29-1; cdr3_nt: TGCAGCGTTGGAGCGGGCAGGGGGCATTACAATGAGCAGTTCTTC; cdr3_aa: CSVGAGRGHYNEQFF
d_call: .; clone_size: .; j_call: TRBJ2-2; v_call: TRBV9; cdr3_nt: TGTGCCAGCAGCGTAGTCCCGAACACCGGGGAGCTGTTTTTT; cdr3_aa: CASSVVPNTGELFF
d_call: .; clone_size: once; j_call: TRBJ2-3; v_call: TRBV6-2/TRBV6-3; cdr3_nt: TGTGCCAGCAGTTCCGGGATCCACACAGATACGCAGTATTTT; cdr3_aa: CASSSGIHTDTQYF
d_call: TRBD2; clone_size: many; j_call: TRBJ2-7; v_call: TRBV6-5; cdr3_nt: TGTGCCAGCAGTCTGCTAGCGGGAGGTTTCTCCTACGAGCAGTACTTC; cdr3_aa: CASSLLAGGFSYEQYF
d_call: .; clone_size: .; j_call: TRBJ2-1; v_call: TRBV7-9; cdr3_nt: TGTGCCAGCACCCAAACCGACGAAGGGTGGCAACACAATGAGCAGTTCTTC; cdr3_aa: CASTQTDEGWQHNEQFF
d_call: .; clone_size: .; j_call: TRBJ2-7; v_call: TRBV11-2; cdr3_nt: TGTGCCAGCAGCGGCCTCGGAAGGTACGAGCAGTACTTC; cdr3_aa: CASSGLGRYEQYF
d_call: .; clone_size: few; j_call: TRBJ2-7; v_call: TRBV20-1; cdr3_nt: TGCAGTGCTAGAGATCCCGGTGGCCAGAGCTCCTACGAGCAGTACTTC; cdr3_aa: CSARDPGGQSSYEQYF
d_call: .; clone_size: .; j_call: TRBJ2-3; v_call: TRBV7-2; cdr3_nt: TGTGCCAGCAGCCAAAGAAGGGGAGATACGCAGTATTTT; cdr3_aa: CASSQRRGDTQYF
d_call: TRBD2; clone_size: .; j_call: TRBJ2-2; v_call: TRBV10-3; cdr3_nt: TGTGCCATCAGGGGAGGGGCTAGCGGGACCCGAAACACCGGGGAGCTGTTCTTT; cdr3_aa: CAIRGGASGTRNTGELFF
d_call: .; clone_size: few; j_call: TRBJ2-5; v_call: TRBV20-1; cdr3_nt: TGCAGTGCTAGACAGGAACTGGGGACCCAGTACTTC; cdr3_aa: CSARQELGTQYF
d_call: TRBD2; clone_size: .; j_call: TRBJ2-7; v_call: TRBV7-2; cdr3_nt: TGTGCCAGCAGCTTAGAGTTAGCGGGGCCCTACGAGCAGTACTTC; cdr3_aa: CASSLELAGPYEQYF
d_call: TRBD2; clone_size: few; j_call: TRBJ2-7; v_call: TRBV20-1; cdr3_nt: TGCAGTGCTAGACTAGCGGGAGAAATCGAGCAGTACTTC; cdr3_aa: CSARLAGEIEQYF
d_call: .; clone_size: many; j_call: TRBJ2-4; v_call: TRBV29-1; cdr3_nt: TGCAGCGCACGAGCGACAGAACGAATAAACATTCAGTACTTC; cdr3_aa: CSARATERINIQYF
d_call: .; clone_size: .; j_call: TRBJ2-1; v_call: TRBV25-1; cdr3_nt: TGTGCCAGCAGTGAAGGTCTAGCTCGCAGGTTCTTC; cdr3_aa: CASSEGLARRFF
d_call: .; clone_size: few; j_call: TRBJ2-3; v_call: TRBV14; cdr3_nt: TGTGCCAGCAGCCTCAAGGAGGCGAGGGAGATAGCAGATACGCAGTATTTT; cdr3_aa: CASSLKEAREIADTQYF
d_call: TRBD2; clone_size: .; j_call: TRBJ2-3; v_call: TRBV12-3/TRBV12-4; cdr3_nt: TGTGCCAGCAGTTCCTCCACTAGCGGGAGAGATACGCAGTATTTT; cdr3_aa: CASSSSTSGRDTQYF
d_call: .; clone_size: .; j_call: TRBJ1-5; v_call: TRBV20-1; cdr3_nt: TGCAGTGCCGCAGGAGACCTTAATCAGCCCCAGCATTTT; cdr3_aa: CSAAGDLNQPQHF
d_call: TRBD1; clone_size: .; j_call: TRBJ1-3; v_call: TRBV6-1; cdr3_nt: TGTGCCAGCATTCCTAAAGGGGGCCTCGGAAACACCATATATTTT; cdr3_aa: CASIPKGGLGNTIYF
d_call: .; clone_size: few; j_call: TRBJ2-1; v_call: TRBV15; cdr3_nt: TGTGCCACCAGCAGAGGGGTCGGGGACGCAGGCAATGAGCAGTTCTTC; cdr3_aa: CATSRGVGDAGNEQFF
d_call: TRBD1; clone_size: .; j_call: TRBJ2-1; v_call: TRBV5-1; cdr3_nt: TGCGCCAGCAGCACGACAGGGGACGGTGAGCAGTTCTTC; cdr3_aa: CASSTTGDGEQFF
d_call: TRBD1; clone_size: .; j_call: TRBJ2-7; v_call: TRBV20-1; cdr3_nt: TGCAGTGCTCGGCCCCCCCAGGGGGCGGGCGACGAGCAGTACTTC; cdr3_aa: CSARPPQGAGDEQYF
d_call: .; clone_size: few; j_call: TRBJ1-1; v_call: TRBV2; cdr3_nt: TGTGCCAGCAGAGACGGGTTCTTCACTGAAGCTTTCTTT; cdr3_aa: CASRDGFFTEAFF